This entry describes one T cell receptor (beta chain). The sample is drawn from a study of blood T cell repertoires in COVID-19. Study-wide context: Acute-phase and convalescent COVID-19 samples originated in the United States, Italy and Spain. PBMCs, B-cell-depleted T cells, or T cells were the source of the cDNA or gDNA that made up the material.

Original processing notes: Reference gene primer amplification gave nucleated cell count estimates. Libraries were prepared by immunoSEQ multiplex PCR; TCRdb keeps only in-frame clonotypes and omits some of them. V and J calls and clone size are given by that table; D and trimming were obtained from the DNA. Of 70,000 to 100,000 clones listed, more than 70% are singletons. Trimming stripped 0 bases from V and 4 bases from J, with 6 bases between. This CDR3 has 13 residues. Per germline, CDR1 SGHTA and CDR2 FQGNSA. The sequence derives from an elderly woman with active COVID-19. The rearrangement uses TRBV7-2 and TRBJ1-1; D call uncertain. The sample was peripheral blood. The CDR3 protein is CASSLAPVTEAFF. The CDR3, as DNA: TGTGCCAGCAGCTTAGCGCCAGTCACTGAAGCTTTCTTT.